The TCR beta chain under discussion was sequenced for a study of metastatic and nonmetastatic thyroid tumors. With MiXCR, TCRdb reprocessed the PCR reads. The sample contains around 16,000 clones, about 30% of which appear only once. No treatment of any kind had been given to any patient before thyroid surgery. This clone is labeled large. Its antigen remains unknown. Broader study findings: Malignant thyroid tumors reportedly exceeded benign nodules significantly in TCR beta diversity, with the difference appearing in blood and tumor.

The sample taken for sequencing was adjacent normal tissue. This receptor was identified in a female donor with papillary thyroid cancer or a benign thyroid nodule (not recorded which). Some clones in this sample may be carry-over from other donors' samples.

CDR3: CASSLTGGPENEQFF. The CDR3 DNA sequence: TGTGCCAGCAGCTTAACGGGGGGCCCCGAAAATGAGCAGTTCTTC. This sequence joins TRBV7-3 and TRBJ2-1, with D perhaps matching TRBD1 or TRBD2 (6 bases each). CDR3 length: 15 amino acids. CDR1 SGHTA and CDR2 FQGTGA come from the germline V gene. Trimming removed 0 bases at V and 7 bases at J, with 13 bases between.